Presented here are 16 T cell receptor beta chains from one specimen sequenced in a study of type 1 regulatory T cells. Which antigens these TCRs recognize remains unknown. TCRdb fed the reads into MiXCR, producing one record per CDR3 protein. The sample has roughly 65,000 distinct CDR3 sequences, about 48% seen once. Input material: cultured non-Tr1 T cells, either the whole culture or a sorted T cell fraction (not recorded which). The source of these receptors is a human donor in good health.

The gene calls are TRBV20-1 and TRBJ2-5, with TRBD2 as a possible D gene (5 bases). The CDR3 runs 16 residues. Germline CDR1 reads DFQATT; CDR2 reads SNEGSKA (reference sequence). The germline V and J ends were trimmed by 0 bases and 2 bases, with 16 bases remaining between them. CDR3 region: CSARDGRAGFQETQYF. In nucleotides, the CDR3 is TGCAGTGCTAGAGATGGTAGGGCGGGCTTTCAAGAGACCCAGTACTTC.

The chain carries TRBV20-1 and TRBJ1-2; D is uncertain. V was shortened by 3 bases and J by 6 bases, with 11 bases between the two germline ends. Germline V CDR1 and CDR2: DFQATT, SNEGSKA (reference sequence). This CDR3 has 12 amino acids. The CDR3 DNA sequence: TGCAGTGCTAGGGGCGGGAAGGATGGCTACACCTTC. Its translation: CSARGGKDGYTF.

The CDR3 DNA follows: TGTGCCAGCGTCGACAGGGCCCCCTACGAGCAGTACTTC. Protein: CASVDRAPYEQYF. The rearrangement links TRBV28 to TRBJ2-7; TRBD1 matches 7 bases. J was trimmed by 2 bases and V by 8 bases; bases with no gene match: 6. The CDR3 consists of 13 residues. Germline V gives CDR1 MDHEN, CDR2 SYDVKM.

A few counts support this clonotype. The rearrangement links TRBV5-1 to TRBJ2-1; D remains unclear. Per the germline V gene, CDR1 is SGHRS and CDR2 is YFSETQ. The CDR3 runs to 11 residues. The V gene lost 4 bases and the J gene lost 6 bases, with 5 bases spanning the gap. For the CDR3, the DNA is TGCGCCAGCAGCGTACTCAATGAGCAGTTCTTC. It translates to CASSVLNEQFF.

The rearrangement joins TRBV11-2 to TRBJ1-5; D remains unclear. The germline V gene has CDR1 SGHAT and CDR2 FQNNGV. Trimming cost V 2 bases and J 2 bases, with 10 bases left between them. The CDR3 is 15 amino acids. The CDR3 here is CASSLQEGGNQPQHF. The CDR3 DNA reads as TGTGCCAGCAGCTTACAAGAGGGTGGCAATCAGCCCCAGCATTTT.

There are a few counts of this clonotype. The V call is TRBV28, the J call TRBJ2-3; 7 nucleotides match TRBD1. The V segment lost 6 bases and the J segment 3 bases; nucleotides outside the gene matches: 3. Germline V gives CDR1 MDHEN, CDR2 SYDVKM. This CDR3 is 13 amino acids long. CDR3 sequence reads: CASSTGDTDTQYF. The DNA of the CDR3 is TGTGCCAGCAGCACAGGGGATACAGATACGCAGTATTTT.

The CDR3 is CASSAGTPGTEKLFF. The CDR3 coding sequence is TGTGCCAGCAGCGCCGGGACGCCGGGAACGGAAAAACTGTTTTTT. The chain couples TRBV7-8 to TRBJ1-4, with D tentatively TRBD1 (5 bases). Germline V gene data show CDR1 as SGHVS and CDR2 as FQNEAQ. Trimming stripped 5 bases from V and 8 bases from J, with 18 bases between. The CDR3 consists of 15 residues. Using reference TRBV7-8 and TRBJ1-4 for the parts outside the CDR3, the full variable domain is GAGVSQSPRYKVAKRGQDVALRCDPISGHVSLFWYQQALGQGPEFLTYFQNEAQLDKSGLPSDRFFAERPEGSVSTLKIQRTQQEDSAVYLCASSAGTPGTEKLFFGSGTQLSVL.

The V and J genes are TRBV11-2 and TRBJ2-1; D is ambiguous. V was cut by 0 bases and J by 4 bases, with 10 bases left in between. The CDR3 length is 15 residues. In germline, CDR1 is SGHAT, CDR2 FQNNGV. The CDR3 loop reads CASSLDQVEYNEQFF. The CDR3 DNA follows: TGTGCCAGCAGCTTAGATCAAGTGGAATACAATGAGCAGTTCTTC.

Only a few counts were recorded for this clonotype. The genes are TRBV7-8 and TRBJ2-1; D may match TRBD1 or TRBD2 (5 bases each). The germline V gene encodes CDR1 SGHVS and CDR2 FQNEAQ. The length of the CDR3 is 16 residues. Trimming cost V 5 bases and J 0 bases, with 14 bases left between them. CDR3 sequence (DNA): TGTGCCAGCAGCAAATTTGAGGGGATCTCCTACAATGAGCAGTTCTTC. It specifies CASSKFEGISYNEQFF.

This chain connects TRBV6-5 to TRBJ1-1; D uncertain. This CDR3 has 13 residues. V gave up 0 bases and J gave up 7 bases, with 9 bases separating them. From germline, CDR1 is MNHEY and CDR2 SVGAGI. The CDR3 DNA reads TGTGCCAGCAGTTACTCTAGGGCGAGTGAAGCTTTCTTT. Its protein is CASSYSRASEAFF.

The J gene is TRBJ1-2, the V gene TRBV12-2. TRBV12-2 is described as a pseudogene. CDR3 length: 11 residues. The CDR3 sequence: CGSKGVYGYTF. The CDR3, as DNA: TGTGGATCGAAGGGAGTATATGGCTACACCTTC.

This clonotype came up once. The gene calls are TRBV7-2 and TRBJ2-3; D is possibly TRBD1 (6 bases). The germline V gene has CDR1 SGHTA and CDR2 FQGNSA. Trimming stripped 3 bases from V and 3 bases from J, with 13 bases between. This CDR3 has 15 residues. CDR3 amino acids: CASSFTGLDTDTQYF. The CDR3 DNA follows: TGTGCCAGCAGCTTCACAGGGCTAGATACAGATACGCAGTATTTT. Based on the CDR3 plus reference TRBV7-2 and TRBJ2-3, the full variable domain is GAGVSQSPSNKVTEKGKDVELRCDPISGHTALYWYRQSLGQGLEFLIYFQGNSAPDKSGLPSDRFSAERTGGSVSTLTIQRTQQEDSAVYLCASSFTGLDTDTQYFGPGTRLTVL.

The chain has TRBV2 and TRBJ1-6; D might be TRBD1 (6 bases). This CDR3 region has 14 residues. Germline CDR1 reads SNHLY; CDR2 reads FYNNEI. The V end lost 6 bases, the J end lost 4 bases, and 10 bases lay between the germline ends. CDR3 nucleotides: TGTGCCAGCAGGGGGGGGCTGTATAATTCACCCCTCCACTTT. It codes for CASRGGLYNSPLHF.

The chain recombines TRBV7-8 with TRBJ2-2, with D uncertain. The CDR3 spans 11 residues. Per the germline V gene, CDR1 is SGHVS and CDR2 is FQNEAQ. V lost 8 bases to trimming and J lost 5 bases, with 6 bases between them. CDR3 region: CASGETGELFF. DNA of the CDR3: TGTGCCAGCGGTGAGACCGGGGAGCTGTTTTTT.

The rearrangement joins TRBV5-1 to TRBJ2-2, with D perhaps TRBD1 (5 bases). The CDR3 length is 15 residues. Germline V gene lookup returns CDR1 SGHRS and CDR2 YFSETQ. V lost 5 bases to trimming and J lost 1 base, with 12 bases between them. The CDR3 loop is CASSFLQENTGELFF. In DNA, the CDR3 is TGCGCCAGCAGTTTTCTACAGGAGAACACCGGGGAGCTGTTTTTT.

This clonotype has just a few counts. The chain joins TRBV7-6 to TRBJ2-5; D gene ambiguous. The germline V gene encodes CDR1 SGHVS and CDR2 FNYEAQ. V gave up 8 bases and J gave up 2 bases, with 12 bases separating them. The CDR3 covers 13 residues. The DNA for the CDR3 is TGTGCCAGCTCTTGGACCCCACAAGAGACCCAGTACTTC. Its translation: CASSWTPQETQYF.